The clone carrying this TCR beta chain was seen a few times. Its antigen remains unknown. The source of the sample is a study of cytomegalovirus exposure and HLA in healthy donors. Overall study: Most genotyped donors, over 70% of 300 to 400, had Caucasian-associated genetic ancestry.

The CDR3 sequence is 13 residues long. Trimming shortened V by 0 bases and J by 9 bases, and 11 bases separated the two germline ends. Germline V gene data show CDR1 as GTSNPN and CDR2 as SVGIG (reference sequence). The study ran its PCR with 60 Vbeta and 13 Jbeta primers. Libraries were prepared by immunoSEQ multiplex PCR; TCRdb keeps only in-frame clonotypes and omits some of them. The sample lists about 150,000 clones, over 60% occurring once. The study's findings and limits: Generally TCR sequences proved uncommon, though certain public TCRs appeared in numerous donors. It was confirmed in vitro that a few of the CMV-associated chains were specific for CMV antigens. Most subjects' HLA-A and HLA-B alleles were reportedly predicted from TCR beta sequences.

The rearrangement joins TRBV30 to TRBJ1-4; TRBD1 might be the D (6 bases). The specimen sequenced was PBMCs. This receptor was taken from a woman in her twenties or thirties in good health and CMV-seropositive. CDR3 DNA: TGTGCCTGGAGTGTACGCACAGGGCAAAAACTGTTTTTT. Translating gives CAWSVRTGQKLFF.